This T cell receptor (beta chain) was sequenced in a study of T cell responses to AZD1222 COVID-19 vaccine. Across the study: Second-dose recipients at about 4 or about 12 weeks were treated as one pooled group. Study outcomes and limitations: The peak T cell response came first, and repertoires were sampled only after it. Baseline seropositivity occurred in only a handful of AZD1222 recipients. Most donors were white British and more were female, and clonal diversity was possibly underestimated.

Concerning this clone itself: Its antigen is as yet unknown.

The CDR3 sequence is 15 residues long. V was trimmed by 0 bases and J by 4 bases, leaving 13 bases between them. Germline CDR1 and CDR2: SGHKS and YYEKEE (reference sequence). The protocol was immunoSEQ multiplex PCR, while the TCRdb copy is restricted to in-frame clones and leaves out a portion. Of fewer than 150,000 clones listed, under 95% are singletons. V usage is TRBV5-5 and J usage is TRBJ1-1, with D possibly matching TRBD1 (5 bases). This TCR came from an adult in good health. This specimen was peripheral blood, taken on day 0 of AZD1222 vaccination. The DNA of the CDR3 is TGTGCCAGCAGCTTGGTCGGACTGGGGACCACTGAAGCTTTCTTT. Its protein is CASSLVGLGTTEAFF.